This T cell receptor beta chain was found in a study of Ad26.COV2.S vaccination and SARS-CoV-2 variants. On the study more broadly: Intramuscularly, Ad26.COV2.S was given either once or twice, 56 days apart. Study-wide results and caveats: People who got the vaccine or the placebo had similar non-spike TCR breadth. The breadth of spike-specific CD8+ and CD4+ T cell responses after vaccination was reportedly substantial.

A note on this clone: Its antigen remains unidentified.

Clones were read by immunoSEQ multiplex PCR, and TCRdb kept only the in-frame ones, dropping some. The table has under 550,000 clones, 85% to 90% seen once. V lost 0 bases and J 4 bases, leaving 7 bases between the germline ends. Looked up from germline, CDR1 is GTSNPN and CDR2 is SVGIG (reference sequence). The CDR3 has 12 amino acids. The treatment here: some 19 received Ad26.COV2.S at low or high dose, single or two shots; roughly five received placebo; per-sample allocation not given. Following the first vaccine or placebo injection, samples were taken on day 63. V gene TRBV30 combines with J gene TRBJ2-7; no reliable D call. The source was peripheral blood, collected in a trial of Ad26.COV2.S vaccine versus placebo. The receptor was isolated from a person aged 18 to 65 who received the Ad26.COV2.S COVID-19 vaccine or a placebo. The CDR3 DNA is TGTGCCTGGAGTGTAGCTCCGTACGAGCAGTACTTC. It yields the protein CAWSVAPYEQYF.